The rows below give T cell receptor beta chains drawn from one sample of a study of T cell responses to AZD1222 COVID-19 vaccine. Assay: immunoSEQ multiplex PCR; the TCRdb copy retains only in-frame clones and omits some. The data show around 140,000 clones, with over 85% seen just once and roughly 5.4% held by the top ten. Here the sequenced sample was peripheral blood, taken on day 0 of AZD1222 vaccination. Receptors were obtained from an adult in good health. Each CDR3 is given without its conserved first and last residue. Each record gives: V gene, CDR3 protein.

V gene: TRBV10-3; CDR3 protein: AISESGKNGYT
V gene: TRBV4-2; CDR3 protein: ASSQETGGGGLTSNYGYT
V gene: TRBV9; CDR3 protein: ASSVGTGAWTQY
V gene: TRBV6-5; CDR3 protein: ASSYSHRDHGYT
V gene: TRBV30; CDR3 protein: AWSGGDDQPQH
V gene: TRBV7-2; CDR3 protein: ATRAGTSGFDNEQF
V gene: TRBV4-1; CDR3 protein: ASSQDRNRRMNTEAF
V gene: TRBV19; CDR3 protein: ASSPAPNKQSYEQY
V gene: TRBV27; CDR3 protein: ASSFQGEKLF
V gene: TRBV19; CDR3 protein: ASSPPGRGIYEQY
V gene: TRBV2; CDR3 protein: ASSDKPAATSGNTIY
V gene: TRBV5-1; CDR3 protein: ASSWRGGAEGNEQF
V gene: TRBV24-1; CDR3 protein: ATSELGQKGDNEQF
V gene: TRBV14; CDR3 protein: ASSTFPGQGPNEQF
V gene: TRBV19; CDR3 protein: ASRLTKNTEAF
V gene: TRBV30; CDR3 protein: AWSTGTGGYEQY
V gene: TRBV4-2; CDR3 protein: ASSQEGGGGETQY
V gene: TRBV2; CDR3 protein: ASAYRQENSPLH
V gene: TRBV27; CDR3 protein: ASSFTGISSEQY
V gene: TRBV28; CDR3 protein: ASRNSRVTGNTIY
V gene: TRBV7-9; CDR3 protein: ASRSKNTEAF
V gene: TRBV6-5; CDR3 protein: ASSSLLGQGTSPLH
V gene: TRBV29-1; CDR3 protein: SVSGTGAGITEAF
V gene: TRBV9; CDR3 protein: ASSPTHGAQGGRQF
V gene: TRBV6-6; CDR3 protein: ASSYSGPPYGYT
V gene: TRBV4-3; CDR3 protein: ASSQGHRSTDTQY